The text below deals with one T cell receptor (beta chain). The sample belongs to a study of blood T cells in healthy people across ages. Sample-barcoded 5' priming and a J-beta primer mix drove a second PCR of about 6 to 12 cycles. MiXCR was run by TCRdb on the 5' RACE reads, yielding one entry per CDR3 protein. Of some 640,000 distinct CDR3 sequences listed, approximately 50% are singletons. Material: blood. The origin of this receptor is a woman aged 55 to 70 in good health.

The CDR3: CSARNPGGGTPGTGELFF. DNA of the CDR3: TGCAGTGCTAGAAATCCCGGAGGAGGGACCCCGGGCACCGGGGAGCTGTTTTTT. The chain is built from TRBV20-1 and TRBJ2-2; perhaps TRBD2 as D (6 bases). Trimming took off 2 bases at V and 4 bases at J, with 23 bases between the two ends. Germline-derived CDR1 and CDR2 are DFQATT and SNEGSKA (reference sequence). The CDR3 has 18 amino acids.